This T cell receptor beta chain was sequenced in a study of blood T cells in healthy people across ages. General study results and limits: Roughly linear age-related decline in beta diversity appeared, significant by age roughly 40. Whereas aged donors had fewer naive CD4+ cells, long-lived donors had more of them and higher diversity.

This CDR3 is built from 19 residues. In germline, CDR1 is MDHEN, CDR2 SYDVKM. Trimming removed 1 base at V and 0 bases at J, with 16 bases between. A remark on this clonotype: Its antigen remains unknown.

Alongside a J-beta primer mix, a sample-barcoded 5' primer served in a second PCR lasting about 7 to 11 cycles. TCRdb processed the 5' RACE reads anew with MiXCR; each CDR3 protein has one entry. The data hold 1.5 million to 2 million distinct CDR3 sequences, with roughly 52% observed a single time. The clonotype was recovered from a woman aged 40 to 50 in good health. The chain links TRBV28 to TRBJ1-6; no clear D gene. The sequencing sample was made of blood. CDR3 DNA: TGTGCCAGCAGTTTATTCCCGGACGTCTCCGGCTCCTATAATTCACCCCTCCACTTT. Translation gives CASSLFPDVSGSYNSPLHF.